This TCR beta chain originates from a study of blood T cell repertoires in COVID-19. The CDR3 covers 16 residues. Germline V gene data show CDR1 as SGHTA and CDR2 as FQGNSA. After removal of 5 bases from V and 8 bases from J, the junction contained 12 bases not matched to a gene. Original processing methods: By means of reference gene primer amplification, nucleated cell counts were estimated. The data were produced by immunoSEQ multiplex PCR, yet TCRdb's version contains in-frame clones alone and is incomplete. That table supplies the V and J calls and clone size; D and trimming were determined from the DNA. This sample yields hundreds of thousands of clones, of which roughly 84% are seen a single time; about 0.93% belongs to the top ten. Allocation to cohorts depended on clinical history reported by the participants. Among Cohort 3 donors, those recovered had two negative PCRs, clearance, or symptom resolution.

The sequenced sample consisted of PBMCs or T cells enriched from blood (not recorded which). The receptor comes from a woman aged 25 to 39 who had recovered from COVID-19. The chain employs TRBV7-2 and TRBJ1-5; 10 bases are shared with TRBD1. For the CDR3, the DNA is TGTGCCAGCAGCGTCGGCCAGGGACAGGGGACGAAGCCCCAGCATTTT. Its protein product is CASSVGQGQGTKPQHF. The full variable domain, its missing parts supplied by reference TRBV7-2 and TRBJ1-5, is GAGVSQSPSNKVTEKGKDVELRCDPISGHTALYWYRQSLGQGLEFLIYFQGNSAPDKSGLPSDRFSAERTGGSVSTLTIQRTQQEDSAVYLCASSVGQGQGTKPQHFGDGTRLSIL.